A selection of T cell receptor beta chains follows, all from one sample in a study of control samples from healthy donors and cancer patients. Profiling relied on immunoSEQ multiplex PCR, and the TCRdb table lists in-frame clones only, not all of them. The sample shows about 220,000 clones, around 94% of them seen only once. Sequenced input: blood. The receptor set was obtained from a man aged 45 to 65 in good health. The CDR3 runs from the conserved cysteine through the conserved F or W. The order of the fields is CDR3 protein, CDR3 DNA, clone size, D gene, J gene, V gene. D genes are given only for firm matches. Size values are once, few and many counts, or a class for expanded clones, and some rows have none.

CDR3: CASSLAPRTGGLSNQPQHF; DNA: TGTGCCAGCAGCTTAGCGCCTAGGACAGGGGGCCTTAGCAATCAGCCCCAGCATTTT; size: NA; D: TRBD1; J: TRBJ1-5; V: TRBV7-6
CDR3: CVRSPGLVNTGELFF; DNA: TGTGTCAGAAGCCCGGGACTAGTTAACACCGGGGAGCTGTTTTTT; size: NA; D: NA; J: TRBJ2-2; V: TRBV7-5
CDR3: CASSYGGPGIRPQHF; DNA: TGTGCCAGCAGTTACGGGGGACCTGGGATTAGGCCCCAGCATTTT; size: NA; D: NA; J: TRBJ1-5; V: TRBV6-6
CDR3: CASSFSGPSGGQYF; DNA: TGTGCCAGCAGCTTCTCCGGGCCCTCTGGTGGGCAGTACTTC; size: NA; D: NA; J: TRBJ2-7; V: TRBV7-9
CDR3: CSGISHEQYF; DNA: TGCAGTGGAATCTCCCACGAGCAGTACTTC; size: NA; D: NA; J: TRBJ2-7; V: TRBV20-1
CDR3: CASSLTLDRENTF; DNA: TGCGCCAGCAGCTTGACGTTGGACAGGGAGAACACCTTC; size: NA; D: TRBD1; J: TRBJ1-2; V: TRBV5-1
CDR3: CASSYPDTDTQYF; DNA: TGTGCCAGCAGTTACCCCGACACAGATACGCAGTATTTT; size: NA; D: NA; J: TRBJ2-3; V: TRBV6-6
CDR3: CASSGMGMGGYTF; DNA: TGTGCCAGCAGTGGAATGGGGATGGGCGGCTACACCTTC; size: NA; D: NA; J: TRBJ1-2; V: TRBV6-2/TRBV6-3
CDR3: CASSLRAGGNTEAFF; DNA: TGCGCCAGCAGCTTGAGGGCAGGGGGAAACACTGAAGCTTTCTTT; size: NA; D: TRBD1; J: TRBJ1-1; V: TRBV5-1
CDR3: CASSLLTRYEQFF; DNA: TGTGCCAGCAGCCTTCTCACGAGATATGAGCAGTTCTTC; size: NA; D: NA; J: TRBJ2-1; V: TRBV7-2
CDR3: CASSKTELSNQPQHF; DNA: TGTGCCAGCAGCAAGACAGAACTTAGCAATCAGCCCCAGCATTTT; size: NA; D: NA; J: TRBJ1-5; V: TRBV6-5
CDR3: CASSPRTGRSYYGYTF; DNA: TGCGCCAGCAGCCCACGGACAGGGAGGTCTTACTATGGCTACACCTTC; size: NA; D: TRBD1; J: TRBJ1-2; V: TRBV4-1
CDR3: CASTRGAYEQYF; DNA: TGTGCCAGCACACGGGGGGCGTACGAGCAGTACTTC; size: NA; D: NA; J: TRBJ2-7; V: TRBV28
CDR3: CASSFPGQGGNTIYF; DNA: TGTGCCAGCAGTTTTCCCGGACAGGGGGGAAACACCATATATTTT; size: NA; D: TRBD1; J: TRBJ1-3; V: TRBV28
CDR3: CASSLRGGDTQYF; DNA: TGTGCCAGCAGCCTTAGAGGGGGAGATACGCAGTATTTT; size: NA; D: NA; J: TRBJ2-3; V: TRBV3-1/TRBV3-2
CDR3: CASRGAQGFEQFF; DNA: TGTGCCAGCAGAGGCGCTCAGGGTTTTGAGCAGTTCTTC; size: once; D: NA; J: TRBJ2-1; V: TRBV7-2
CDR3: CASTPGHSVNTEAFF; DNA: TGTGCCAGCACCCCGGGACATTCCGTGAACACTGAAGCTTTCTTT; size: NA; D: NA; J: TRBJ1-1; V: TRBV28
CDR3: CASSPRAVENTEAFF; DNA: TGTGCCAGCAGTCCCCGGGCAGTGGAGAACACTGAAGCTTTCTTT; size: NA; D: NA; J: TRBJ1-1; V: TRBV6-5
CDR3: CASGYGNQPQHF; DNA: TGTGCCAGCGGGTACGGCAATCAGCCCCAGCATTTT; size: once; D: NA; J: TRBJ1-5; V: TRBV6-5
CDR3: CAWSSGHSSYNEQFF; DNA: TGTGCCTGGAGTAGCGGGCATTCCTCCTACAATGAGCAGTTCTTC; size: NA; D: NA; J: TRBJ2-1; V: TRBV30
CDR3: CASSQSTNRAQGYGYTF; DNA: TGTGCCAGCAGCCAATCCACCAACAGGGCCCAGGGCTATGGCTACACCTTC; size: NA; D: NA; J: TRBJ1-2; V: TRBV4-2
CDR3: CASSQSPGHQNQPQHF; DNA: TGCGCCAGCAGCCAGTCACCGGGACATCAGAATCAGCCCCAGCATTTT; size: NA; D: NA; J: TRBJ1-5; V: TRBV4-1
CDR3: CASSSIPGTEAFF; DNA: TGCGCCAGCAGCTCCATCCCGGGTACTGAAGCTTTCTTT; size: once; D: NA; J: TRBJ1-1; V: TRBV5-1
CDR3: CASRQPNSPLHF; DNA: TGTGCCAGCCGACAGCCTAATTCACCCCTCCACTTT; size: NA; D: NA; J: TRBJ1-6; V: TRBV21-1
CDR3: CASSEGTGGGHEQFF; DNA: TGTGCCAGCAGTGAAGGGACAGGGGGCGGCCATGAGCAGTTCTTC; size: NA; D: TRBD1; J: TRBJ2-1; V: TRBV6-1
CDR3: CATGAPGSSGNTIYF; DNA: TGTGCCACCGGCGCTCCCGGTAGCTCTGGAAACACCATATATTTT; size: NA; D: NA; J: TRBJ1-3; V: TRBV6-5
CDR3: CASSSARGWTEAFF; DNA: TGTGCCAGCAGTTCAGCTCGGGGCTGGACTGAAGCTTTCTTT; size: NA; D: NA; J: TRBJ1-1; V: TRBV7-9
CDR3: CASSSGLGIGNQPQHF; DNA: TGTGCCAGCAGCTCTGGGCTAGGTATCGGCAATCAGCCCCAGCATTTT; size: NA; D: NA; J: TRBJ1-5; V: TRBV5-8
CDR3: CASSLNGALIETQYF; DNA: TGTGCCAGCAGCTTAAACGGAGCCCTGATCGAGACCCAGTACTTC; size: NA; D: NA; J: TRBJ2-5; V: TRBV7-2
CDR3: CASNPDRGSRNEQFF; DNA: TGCGCCAGCAACCCTGACAGGGGGTCGCGGAATGAGCAGTTCTTC; size: NA; D: TRBD1; J: TRBJ2-1; V: TRBV5-1
CDR3: CASSQRQGLNYGYTF; DNA: TGCGCCAGCAGCCAACGACAGGGATTAAACTATGGCTACACCTTC; size: NA; D: TRBD1; J: TRBJ1-2; V: TRBV5-1
CDR3: CASSLIAGGGQETQYF; DNA: TGTGCCAGCAGCTTAATTGCTGGCGGGGGACAAGAGACCCAGTACTTC; size: NA; D: TRBD2; J: TRBJ2-5; V: TRBV7-2
CDR3: CASIGAAWGNEKLFF; DNA: TGTGCCAGCATCGGGGCAGCCTGGGGAAATGAAAAACTGTTTTTT; size: NA; D: NA; J: TRBJ1-4; V: TRBV25-1
CDR3: CASSEDYQPQHF; DNA: TGTGCCAGTAGTGAAGATTATCAGCCCCAGCATTTT; size: NA; D: NA; J: TRBJ1-5; V: TRBV19
CDR3: CASSLEGCKNGPTLRYEQYF; DNA: TGTGCCAGCAGCCTAGAGGGGTGCAAAAACGGACCCACGTTACGCTACGAGCAGTACTTC; size: NA; D: NA; J: TRBJ2-7; V: TRBV3-1/TRBV3-2
CDR3: CASSFLRRTSGISGANVLTF; DNA: TGTGCCAGCAGTTTTTTAAGGCGGACTAGCGGAATCTCTGGGGCCAACGTCCTGACTTTC; size: NA; D: TRBD2; J: TRBJ2-6; V: TRBV28
CDR3: CASSAQMGDVNGYTF; DNA: TGTGCCAGCAGTGCCCAGATGGGGGACGTCAATGGCTACACCTTC; size: NA; D: NA; J: TRBJ1-2; V: TRBV2
CDR3: CASSEPGSKDTIYF; DNA: TGTGCCAGCAGTGAACCGGGTTCGAAGGACACCATATATTTT; size: NA; D: NA; J: TRBJ1-3; V: TRBV25-1
CDR3: CASSLAGGYGYTF; DNA: TGTGCCAGCAGTTTAGCAGGGGGCTATGGCTACACCTTC; size: NA; D: TRBD1; J: TRBJ1-2; V: TRBV28
CDR3: CASLPAPGDYEQYF; DNA: TGTGCCAGCTTACCGGCCCCGGGAGATTACGAGCAGTACTTC; size: NA; D: NA; J: TRBJ2-7; V: TRBV5-5
CDR3: CAWSVGGRLGYTF; DNA: TGTGCCTGGAGTGTAGGAGGGCGGCTAGGCTACACCTTC; size: NA; D: NA; J: TRBJ1-2; V: TRBV30
CDR3: CASSPGRGAMDTQYF; DNA: TGCGCCAGCAGCCCGGGGCGAGGAGCAATGGATACGCAGTATTTT; size: NA; D: NA; J: TRBJ2-3; V: TRBV5-1
CDR3: CASSAGVETQYF; DNA: TGTGCCAGCAGTGCCGGAGTAGAGACCCAGTACTTC; size: NA; D: NA; J: TRBJ2-5; V: TRBV2
CDR3: CASSLAETQYF; DNA: TGTGCCAGCAGCTTAGCGGAGACCCAGTACTTC; size: NA; D: NA; J: TRBJ2-5; V: TRBV7-2
CDR3: CASSLGGARTEAFF; DNA: TGTGCCAGCAGCTTAGGCGGGGCACGCACTGAAGCTTTCTTT; size: NA; D: NA; J: TRBJ1-1; V: TRBV13
CDR3: CATSDLKRDGTYNEQFF; DNA: TGTGCCACCAGTGATTTGAAGCGGGACGGTACCTACAATGAGCAGTTCTTC; size: NA; D: TRBD2; J: TRBJ2-1; V: TRBV24-1
CDR3: CASSSPFRRETQYF; DNA: TGTGCCAGCAGCTCCCCCTTTAGAAGGGAGACCCAGTACTTC; size: NA; D: NA; J: TRBJ2-5; V: TRBV7-2
CDR3: CASSKQGVSSGNTIYF; DNA: TGTGCCAGCAGCAAACAAGGGGTCAGCTCTGGAAACACCATATATTTT; size: NA; D: NA; J: TRBJ1-3; V: TRBV7-9
CDR3: CASSGGFSYNEQFF; DNA: TGTGCCAGCAGTGGAGGATTCTCCTACAATGAGCAGTTCTTC; size: few; D: NA; J: TRBJ2-1; V: TRBV2
CDR3: CASSLAGVGKNIQYF; DNA: TGCGCCAGCAGCTTAGCGGGGGTGGGCAAAAACATTCAGTACTTC; size: NA; D: TRBD2; J: TRBJ2-4; V: TRBV5-1
CDR3: CASSLGPAKSYGYTF; DNA: TGTGCCAGCAGCTTAGGACCGGCAAAAAGCTATGGCTACACCTTC; size: NA; D: NA; J: TRBJ1-2; V: TRBV7-8
CDR3: CASSYHRENEKLFF; DNA: TGTGCCAGCAGTTATCACAGGGAGAATGAAAAACTGTTTTTT; size: NA; D: NA; J: TRBJ1-4; V: TRBV6-6
CDR3: CASSEGRVIQAFF; DNA: TGTGCCAGCAGTGAAGGGCGGGTTATACAAGCTTTCTTT; size: NA; D: NA; J: TRBJ1-1; V: TRBV2
CDR3: CASRTSAGRYSGANVLTF; DNA: TGTGCCAGCAGGACGTCGGCGGGGCGGTACTCTGGGGCCAACGTCCTGACTTTC; size: NA; D: NA; J: TRBJ2-6; V: TRBV2
CDR3: CASSPRVIVHTEAFF; DNA: TGCGCCAGCAGCCCCAGGGTAATAGTGCACACTGAAGCTTTCTTT; size: once; D: NA; J: TRBJ1-1; V: TRBV4-1
CDR3: CASSQLGVAEAFF; DNA: TGTGCCAGCAGTCAATTGGGCGTGGCTGAAGCTTTCTTT; size: NA; D: NA; J: TRBJ1-1; V: TRBV6-6
CDR3: CASSQLQGSGANVLTF; DNA: TGTGCCAGCAGCCAACTACAGGGCTCTGGGGCCAACGTCCTGACTTTC; size: NA; D: NA; J: TRBJ2-6; V: TRBV5-4